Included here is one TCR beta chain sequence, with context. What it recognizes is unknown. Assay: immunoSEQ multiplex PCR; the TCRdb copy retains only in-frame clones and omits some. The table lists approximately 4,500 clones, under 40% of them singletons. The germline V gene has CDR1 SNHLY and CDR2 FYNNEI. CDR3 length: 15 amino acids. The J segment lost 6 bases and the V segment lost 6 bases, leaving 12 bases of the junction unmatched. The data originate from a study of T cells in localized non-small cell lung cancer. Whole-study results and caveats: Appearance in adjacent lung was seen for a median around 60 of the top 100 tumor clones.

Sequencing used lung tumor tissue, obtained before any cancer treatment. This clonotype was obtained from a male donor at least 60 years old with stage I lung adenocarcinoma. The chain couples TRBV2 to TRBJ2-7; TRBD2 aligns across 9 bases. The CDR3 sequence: CASRVGSGGPSEQYF. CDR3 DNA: TGTGCCAGCAGGGTCGGGAGCGGGGGGCCCAGCGAGCAGTACTTC.